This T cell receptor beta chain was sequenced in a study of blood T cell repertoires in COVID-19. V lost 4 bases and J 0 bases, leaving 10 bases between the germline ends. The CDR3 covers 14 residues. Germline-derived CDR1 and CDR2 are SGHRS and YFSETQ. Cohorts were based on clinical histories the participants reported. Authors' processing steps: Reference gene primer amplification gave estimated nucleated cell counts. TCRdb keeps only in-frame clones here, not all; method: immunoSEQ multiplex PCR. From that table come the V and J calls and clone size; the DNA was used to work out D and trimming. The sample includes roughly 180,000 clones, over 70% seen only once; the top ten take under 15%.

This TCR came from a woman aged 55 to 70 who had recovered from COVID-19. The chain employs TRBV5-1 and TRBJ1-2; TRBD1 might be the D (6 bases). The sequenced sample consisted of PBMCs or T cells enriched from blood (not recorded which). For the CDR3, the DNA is TGCGCCAGCAGCCAACAGGGCGCTAACTATGGCTACACCTTC. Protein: CASSQQGANYGYTF.